These 21 T cell receptor beta chains originate from one sample sequenced in a study of Ad26.COV2.S vaccination and SARS-CoV-2 variants. Profiled with immunoSEQ multiplex PCR; TCRdb holds only in-frame clones, not every one. The repertoire holds roughly 500,000 clones, with 85% to 90% as singletons. Regarding treatment: roughly 18 received Ad26.COV2.S at low or high dose, single or two shots; about 5 received placebo; per-sample allocation not given. The study sampled participants on day 63 after the first vaccine or placebo injection. The sample here was peripheral blood, taken in a trial of Ad26.COV2.S vaccine versus placebo. The receptors were gathered from a person aged 18-65 years who received the Ad26.COV2.S COVID-19 vaccine or a placebo.

V gene TRBV7-8 combines with J gene TRBJ2-5, with TRBD2 matching 8 bases. This CDR3 is 17 amino acids long. After removal of 5 bases from V and 2 bases from J, the junction contained 13 bases not matched to a gene. Germline V gene sequence: CDR1 SGHVS, CDR2 FQNEAQ. CDR3 amino acids: CASSPGLAKLPQETQYF. In DNA, the CDR3 is TGTGCCAGCAGCCCCGGACTAGCCAAACTACCTCAAGAGACCCAGTACTTC.

CDR3 loop: CASSNARAPSEQYF. DNA for the CDR3: TGTGCCAGTAGTAACGCACGTGCCCCCTCCGAGCAGTACTTC. The V gene is TRBV19, the J gene TRBJ2-7, with D unresolved. Trimming took off 4 bases at V and 6 bases at J, with 16 bases between the two ends. This CDR3 has 14 residues. Per germline, CDR1 LNHDA and CDR2 SQIVND (reference sequence).

This rearrangement joins TRBV7-2 to TRBJ2-7, with TRBD2 identical over 14 bases. With 1 base clipped from V and 7 bases from J, the junction kept 6 bases outside the gene matches. The CDR3 is made up of 16 amino acids. CDR1 SGHTA and CDR2 FQGNSA come from the germline V gene. CDR3 coding DNA: TGTGCCAGCAGCTTAGTGGGGACTAGCGGGAGTGGAGAGCAGTACGTC. It is translated as CASSLVGTSGSGEQYV.

The chain employs TRBV7-2 and TRBJ1-2; TRBD1 is a possible D gene (6 bases). The germline V gene has CDR1 SGHTA and CDR2 FQGNSA. The V and J ends lost 4 bases and 10 bases respectively, with 16 bases between them. This CDR3 has 13 amino acids. The CDR3 reads CASSSPRAGDYTF. The CDR3 bases are TGTGCCAGCAGCTCGCCCCGGGCAGGGGACTACACCTTC.

This clone was detected only a few times. V usage is TRBV21-1 and J usage is TRBJ2-7; the DNA was not compared with TRBD2, the D call given in the table. TRBV21-1 is recorded as a pseudogene. There are 20 residues in the CDR3. The CDR3 spells CASSKFLWWSHNYKTYEQYV. CDR3 sequence (DNA): TGTGCCAGCAGCAAATTTCTCTGGTGGTCACACAACTACAAAACCTACGAGCAGTACGTC.

This clone was picked up one time. V usage is TRBV5-1 and J usage is TRBJ1-2; D is unclear. Germline CDR1 SGHRS, CDR2 YFSETQ. Trimming took 4 bases from V and 6 from J, leaving 16 bases between them. The CDR3 consists of 14 residues. DNA of the CDR3: TGCGCCAGCAGCCCATCCCGGGATCTAAATGGCTACACCTTC. Its protein is CASSPSRDLNGYTF.

The chain uses TRBV5-6 and TRBJ1-1; D not resolved. Trimming stripped 1 base from V and 1 base from J, with 5 bases between. Germline lookup yields CDR1 SGHDT and CDR2 YYEEEE. This CDR3 has 13 residues. The chain's CDR3 is CASSLRRNTEAFF. CDR3 nucleotides: TGTGCCAGCAGCTTGAGGAGGAACACTGAAGCTTTCTTT.

The rearrangement joins TRBV18 to TRBJ2-3; 13 bases map to TRBD2. Germline V gene lookup returns CDR1 KGHSH and CDR2 LQKENI. The CDR3 sequence is 16 residues long. The junction had 8 bases not matched to a gene; V was cut back by 5 bases and J by 6 bases. CDR3 DNA sequence: TGTGCCAGCTCATCAACCGGGACTAGCGGGGAGGATACGCAGTATTTT. Translating gives CASSSTGTSGEDTQYF.

This clone has only a few counts. Other DNA sequences from this sample encode an identical CDR3 as well. The chain couples TRBV5-6 to TRBJ1-5; a possible D gene is TRBD1 (5 bases). From germline, CDR1 is SGHDT and CDR2 YYEEEE. The CDR3 has 14 residues. V shed 0 bases and J shed 5 bases, with 9 bases lying between them. The CDR3 DNA reads as TGTGCCAGCAGCTTGGCCGGGGGGGATCAGCCCCAGCATTTT. Translating gives CASSLAGGDQPQHF.

The genes are TRBV5-1 and TRBJ1-2, with TRBD1 as a possible D gene (5 bases). Trimming removed 0 bases at V and 6 bases at J, with 12 bases between. This CDR3 has 14 amino acids. The germline CDR1 and CDR2 sequences are SGHRS and YFSETQ. CDR3 amino acids: CASSLEPWGDGYTF. CDR3 DNA: TGCGCCAGCAGCTTGGAGCCGTGGGGGGATGGCTACACCTTC. Full variable domain (rest looked up from reference TRBV5-1 and TRBJ1-2): KAGVTQTPRYLIKTRGQQVTLSCSPISGHRSVSWYQQTPGQGLQFLFEYFSETQRNKGNFPGRFSGRQFSNSRSEMNVSTLELGDSALYLCASSLEPWGDGYTFGSGTRLTVV.

The genes are TRBV11-3 and TRBJ1-1; 8 bases line up with TRBD1. V gave up 5 bases and J gave up 1 base; unmatched junction bases: 6. The CDR3 length is 15 residues. Germline CDR1 and CDR2: SGHNT and YENEEA. CDR3 sequence reads: CASSLGRGPNTEAFF. The DNA of the CDR3 is TGTGCCAGCAGCCTGGGCAGGGGGCCGAACACTGAAGCTTTCTTT.

This rearrangement joins TRBV7-8 to TRBJ1-4; TRBD1 agrees at 7 bases. CDR1 is SGHVS, CDR2 FQNEAQ, per germline. The CDR3 has 14 residues. The ends lost 5 bases at V and 1 base at J; junction bases unmatched: 1. CDR3 in DNA: TGTGCCAGCAGCCGACAGGGAACTAATGAAAAACTGTTTTTT. Encoded protein: CASSRQGTNEKLFF.

The chain employs TRBV4-3 and TRBJ2-3, with D unresolved. The length of the CDR3 is 14 residues. Germline V lookup: CDR1 LGHNA, CDR2 YSLEER. With 0 bases removed from V and 6 bases from J, the gap between germline ends came to 10 bases. DNA of the CDR3: TGCGCCAGCAGCCAAGAGGCGGCTTGGGATACGCAGTATTTT. Protein product: CASSQEAAWDTQYF.

J is TRBJ1-1 and V is TRBV29-1; 7 bases are a match to TRBD1. The length of the CDR3 is 15 residues. Germline CDR1 and CDR2: SQVTM and ANQGSEA. V gave up 5 bases and J gave up 2 bases; unmatched junction bases: 11. CDR3 residues: CSVPHSDRANTEAFF. The CDR3 DNA follows: TGCAGCGTTCCCCATTCCGACAGGGCAAACACTGAAGCTTTCTTT.

This sequence joins TRBV7-2 and TRBJ2-1; TRBD1 agrees at 7 bases. J lost 7 bases, V lost 4 bases, and 7 bases had no gene match. This CDR3 is 14 amino acids long. Germline CDR1 is SGHTA and CDR2 is FQGNSA. CDR3 nucleotide sequence: TGTGCCAGCAGCTGGCGCAGGGGGTGGAATGAGCAGTTCTTC. Protein product: CASSWRRGWNEQFF.

This chain links TRBV30 with TRBJ2-7; 8 bases are a match to TRBD1. This CDR3 has 15 amino acids. The ends lost 0 bases at V and 4 bases at J; junction bases unmatched: 8. The germline gives CDR1 GTSNPN, CDR2 SVGIG (reference sequence). In DNA, the CDR3 is TGTGCCTGGAGTGTACTTGGACAGGGCATATACGAGCAGTACTTC. It specifies CAWSVLGQGIYEQYF.

V usage is TRBV7-3 and J usage is TRBJ2-7; weak D call: TRBD1 (6 bases). CDR3 length: 15 residues. V shed 5 bases and J shed 0 bases, with 14 bases lying between them. Germline V gives CDR1 SGHTA, CDR2 FQGTGA. Written as DNA, the CDR3 is TGTGCCAGCAGCGTGGGACATCCCAGCTCCTACGAGCAGTACTTC. Its translation is CASSVGHPSSYEQYF.

The chain joins TRBV6-2 or TRBV6-3 to TRBJ1-2, with a possible D match to TRBD1 (5 bases). Deletions cut 2 bases from V and 4 bases from J, with 11 bases between. In germline, CDR1 is MNHEY, CDR2 SVGEGT. There are 14 residues in the CDR3. CDR3 DNA sequence: TGTGCCAGCAGTTACCCCTGGCAGGGCTATGGCTACACCTTC. Its translation is CASSYPWQGYGYTF.

V is TRBV29-1 and J is TRBJ1-1, with 7 positions matching TRBD1. Germline CDR1 reads SQVTM; CDR2 reads ANQGSEA. Unmatched junction bases numbered 10, after V lost 5 bases and J lost 4 bases. The CDR3 extends over 14 amino acids. The CDR3: CSVIDRVDGTEAFF. The CDR3 DNA sequence: TGCAGCGTTATCGACAGGGTCGACGGCACTGAAGCTTTCTTT.

This chain links TRBV5-4 with TRBJ1-2, with 7 bases matching TRBD1. The CDR3 loop spans 15 amino acids. V shed 0 bases, J shed 8 bases, and the junction held 10 bases outside the gene matches. Germline loops: CDR1 SGHNT, CDR2 YYREEE (reference sequence). This CDR3 reads CASSLGPTGFSGYTF. CDR3 coding DNA: TGTGCCAGCAGCTTGGGGCCGACAGGGTTTAGCGGCTACACCTTC.

This clone was counted a single time. The chain carries TRBV20-1 and TRBJ2-4; possible D gene TRBD2, 5 bases. The CDR3 is made up of 12 amino acids. Germline V gives CDR1 DFQATT, CDR2 SNEGSKA (reference sequence). V lost 6 bases, J lost 11 bases, and 17 bases lay in between. The CDR3 region is CSASGSAILQYF. In DNA form, the CDR3 reads TGCAGTGCAAGTGGGAGCGCGATCCTTCAGTACTTC.